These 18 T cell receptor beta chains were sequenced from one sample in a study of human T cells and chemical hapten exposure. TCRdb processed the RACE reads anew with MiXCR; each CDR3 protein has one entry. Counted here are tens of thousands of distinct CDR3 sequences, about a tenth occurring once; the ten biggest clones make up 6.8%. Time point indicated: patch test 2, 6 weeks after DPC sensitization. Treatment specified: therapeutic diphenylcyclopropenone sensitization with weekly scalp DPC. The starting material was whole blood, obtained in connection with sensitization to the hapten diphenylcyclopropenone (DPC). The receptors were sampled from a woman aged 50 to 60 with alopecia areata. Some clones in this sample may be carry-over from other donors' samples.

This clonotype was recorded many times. The CDR3 DNA reads TGTGCTAGTGGTTTTGCTAGCGGGAGAGGAGAGACCCAGTACTTC. Its protein product is CASGFASGRGETQYF. This chain connects TRBV12-5 to TRBJ2-5, with 10 bases identical to TRBD2. Trimming at V came to 3 bases and at J to 4 bases, leaving 5 bases not matched to a gene. The CDR3 is 15 amino acids. Germline values: CDR1 LGHNT, CDR2 FRNRAP.

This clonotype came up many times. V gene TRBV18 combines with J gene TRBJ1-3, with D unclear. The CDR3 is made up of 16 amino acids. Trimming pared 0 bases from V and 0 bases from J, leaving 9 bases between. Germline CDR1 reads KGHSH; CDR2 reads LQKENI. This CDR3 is CASSPPVDPSGNTIYF. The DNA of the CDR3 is TGTGCCAGCTCACCACCCGTGGACCCCTCTGGAAACACCATATATTTT.

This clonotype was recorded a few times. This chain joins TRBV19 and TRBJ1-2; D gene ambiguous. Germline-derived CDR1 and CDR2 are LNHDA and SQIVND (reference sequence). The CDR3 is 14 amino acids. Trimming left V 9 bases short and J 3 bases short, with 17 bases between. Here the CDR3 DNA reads TGTGCCAGCGCCCAGAGAGGGCGACACTATGGCTACACCTTC. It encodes CASAQRGRHYGYTF. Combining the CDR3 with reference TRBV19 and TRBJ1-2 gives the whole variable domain DGGITQSPKYLFRKEGQNVTLSCEQNLNHDAMYWYRQDPGQGLRLIYYSQIVNDFQKGDIAEGYSVSREKKESFPLTVTSAQKNPTAFYLCASAQRGRHYGYTFGSGTRLTVV.

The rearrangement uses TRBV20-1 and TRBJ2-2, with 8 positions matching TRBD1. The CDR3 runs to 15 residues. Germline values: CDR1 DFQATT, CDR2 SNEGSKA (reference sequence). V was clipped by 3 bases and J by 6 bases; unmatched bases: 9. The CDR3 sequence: CSASSTGGMAGELFF. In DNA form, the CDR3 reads TGCAGTGCTAGTAGTACAGGGGGTATGGCCGGGGAGCTGTTTTTT.

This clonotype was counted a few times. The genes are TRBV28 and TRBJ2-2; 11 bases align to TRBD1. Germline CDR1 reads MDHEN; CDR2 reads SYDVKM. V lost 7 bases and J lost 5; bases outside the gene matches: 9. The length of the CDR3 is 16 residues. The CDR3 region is CASTGPGTGGTGELFF. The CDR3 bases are TGTGCCAGCACGGGCCCGGGGACAGGGGGTACCGGGGAGCTGTTTTTT.

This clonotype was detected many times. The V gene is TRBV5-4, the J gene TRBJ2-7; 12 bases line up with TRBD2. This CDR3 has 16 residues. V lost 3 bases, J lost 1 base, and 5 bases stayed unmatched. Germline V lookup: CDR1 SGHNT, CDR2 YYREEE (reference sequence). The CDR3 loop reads CASSSRTSGKSYEQYF. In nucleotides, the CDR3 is TGTGCCAGCAGCTCTAGGACTAGCGGGAAATCCTACGAGCAGTACTTC.

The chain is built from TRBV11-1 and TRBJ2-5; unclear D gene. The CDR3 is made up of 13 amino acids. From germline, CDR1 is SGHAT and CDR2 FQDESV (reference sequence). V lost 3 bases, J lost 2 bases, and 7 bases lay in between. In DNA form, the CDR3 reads TGTGCCAGCAGCTTCGGTTTGCAAGAGACCCAGTACTTC. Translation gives CASSFGLQETQYF.

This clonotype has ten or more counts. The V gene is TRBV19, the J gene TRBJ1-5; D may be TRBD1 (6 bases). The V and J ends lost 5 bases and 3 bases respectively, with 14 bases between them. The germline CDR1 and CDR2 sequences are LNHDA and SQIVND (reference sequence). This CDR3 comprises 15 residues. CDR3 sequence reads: CASSAGRGPNQPQHF. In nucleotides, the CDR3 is TGTGCCAGTAGTGCCGGCAGGGGCCCCAATCAGCCCCAGCATTTT.

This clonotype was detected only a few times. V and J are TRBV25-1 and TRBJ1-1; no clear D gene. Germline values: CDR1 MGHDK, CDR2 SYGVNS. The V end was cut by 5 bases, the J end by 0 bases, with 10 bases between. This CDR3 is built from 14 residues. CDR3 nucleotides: TGTGCCAGCAGTAACAACCTTTTGAACACTGAAGCTTTCTTT. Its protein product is CASSNNLLNTEAFF. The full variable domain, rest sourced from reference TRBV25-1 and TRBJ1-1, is EADIYQTPRYLVIGTGKKITLECSQTMGHDKMYWYQQDPGMELHLIHYSYGVNSTEKGDLSSESTVSRIRTEHFPLTLESARPSHTSQYLCASSNNLLNTEAFFGQGTRLTVV.

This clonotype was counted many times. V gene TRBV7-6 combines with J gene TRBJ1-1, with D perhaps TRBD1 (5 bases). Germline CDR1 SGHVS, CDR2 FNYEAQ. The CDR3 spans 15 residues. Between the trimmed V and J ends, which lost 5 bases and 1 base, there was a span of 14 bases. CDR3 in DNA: TGTGCCAGCAGCCGCTCCCGGGGGGAGAACACTGAAGCTTTCTTT. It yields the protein CASSRSRGENTEAFF.

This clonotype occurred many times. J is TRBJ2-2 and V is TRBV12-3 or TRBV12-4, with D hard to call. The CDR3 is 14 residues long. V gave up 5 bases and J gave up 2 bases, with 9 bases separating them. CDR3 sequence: CASSHFLNTGELFF. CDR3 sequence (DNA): TGTGCCAGCAGTCACTTTCTAAACACCGGGGAGCTGTTTTTT.

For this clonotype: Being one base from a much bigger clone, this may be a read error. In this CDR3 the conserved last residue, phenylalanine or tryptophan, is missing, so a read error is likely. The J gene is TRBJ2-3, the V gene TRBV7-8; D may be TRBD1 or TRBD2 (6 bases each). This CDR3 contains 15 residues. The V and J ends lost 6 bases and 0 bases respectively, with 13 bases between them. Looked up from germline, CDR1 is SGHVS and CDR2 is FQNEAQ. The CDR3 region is CASRALGGSTDTQYS. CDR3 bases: TGTGCCAGCAGAGCCTTAGGGGGGAGCACAGATACGCAGTATTCT.

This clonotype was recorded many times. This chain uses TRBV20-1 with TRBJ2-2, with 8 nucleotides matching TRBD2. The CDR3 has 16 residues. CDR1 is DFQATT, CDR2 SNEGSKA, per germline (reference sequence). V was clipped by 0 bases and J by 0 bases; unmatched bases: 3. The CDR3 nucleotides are TGCAGTGCTAGAGATTTTAGCGGGACGAACACCGGGGAGCTGTTTTTT. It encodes CSARDFSGTNTGELFF.

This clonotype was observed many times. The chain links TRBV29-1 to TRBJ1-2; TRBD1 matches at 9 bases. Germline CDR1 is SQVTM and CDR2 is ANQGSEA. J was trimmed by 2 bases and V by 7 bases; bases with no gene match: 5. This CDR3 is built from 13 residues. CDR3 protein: CSGWTGENYGYTF. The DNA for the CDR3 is TGCAGCGGCTGGACAGGGGAGAACTATGGCTACACCTTC.

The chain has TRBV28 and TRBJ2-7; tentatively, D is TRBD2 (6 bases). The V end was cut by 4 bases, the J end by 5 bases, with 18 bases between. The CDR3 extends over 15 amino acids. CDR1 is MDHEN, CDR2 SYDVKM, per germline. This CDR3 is CASSSSIGEDDEQYF. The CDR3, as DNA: TGTGCCAGCAGTTCCTCCATAGGGGAGGACGACGAGCAGTACTTC.

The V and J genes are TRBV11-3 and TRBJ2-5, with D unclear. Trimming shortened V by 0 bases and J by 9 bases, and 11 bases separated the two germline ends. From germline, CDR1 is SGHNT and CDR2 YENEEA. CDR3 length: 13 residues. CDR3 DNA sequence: TGTGCCAGCAGCTTAGATCTACGGTCGGCCCAGTACTTC. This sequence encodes CASSLDLRSAQYF.

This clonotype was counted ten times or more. The CDR3 here is CASRPMGQGYAGANVLTF. The CDR3 bases are TGTGCCAGCAGGCCGATGGGCCAGGGTTATGCAGGGGCCAACGTCCTGACTTTC. This sequence joins TRBV6-5 and TRBJ2-6; weak D call: TRBD1 (5 bases). Trimming left V 6 bases short and J 4 bases short, with 22 bases between. Germline CDR1 reads MNHEY; CDR2 reads SVGAGI. The CDR3 is 18 residues long.

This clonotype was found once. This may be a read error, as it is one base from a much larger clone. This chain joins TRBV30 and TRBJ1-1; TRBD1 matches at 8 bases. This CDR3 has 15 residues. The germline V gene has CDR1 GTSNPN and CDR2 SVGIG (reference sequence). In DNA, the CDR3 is TGTGCCTGGAGTGGGCAGGGGGCTTGGAACGCTGAAGCTTTCTTT. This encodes CAWSGQGAWNAEAFF.